What follows are 16 T cell receptor beta chains derived from one specimen sequenced in a study of T-cell reconstitution after alpha-beta-depleted transplantation in children. Researchers prepared the TCRbeta library using unique molecular identifiers, the study reports. TCRdb processed the PCR reads anew with MiXCR; each CDR3 protein has one entry. The table has more than 550,000 distinct CDR3 sequences, under 12% seen once. The sample was PBMCs from the stem cell graft donor, taken from the stem cell graft. The receptor set was obtained from a human donor who donated a stem cell graft to a child with acute myeloid leukemia.

The rearrangement links TRBV20-1 to TRBJ2-6; 9 bases are shared with TRBD2. This CDR3 is 17 amino acids long. Trimming cost V 3 bases and J 2 bases; bases outside gene matches: 8. The V gene's germline CDR1 is DFQATT and CDR2 SNEGSKA (reference sequence). The CDR3 DNA reads TGCAGTGCTAGGACATCTGGCGGGAGGGCTGGGGCCAACGTCCTGACTTTC. Amino acid sequence: CSARTSGGRAGANVLTF.

V and J are TRBV7-2 and TRBJ2-3; D ambiguous. The CDR3 is 16 residues long. V was clipped by 5 bases and J by 2 bases, with 17 bases between them. Per germline, CDR1 SGHTA and CDR2 FQGNSA. CDR3 sequence: CASSPLEPRPTDTQYF. CDR3 DNA: TGTGCCAGCAGCCCCCTAGAGCCCCGGCCCACAGATACGCAGTATTTT.

This clonotype appeared a few times. This sequence joins TRBV12-3 or TRBV12-4 and TRBJ2-7, with a possible D match to TRBD2 (6 bases). The length of the CDR3 is 13 residues. Between the trimmed V and J ends, which lost 4 bases and 2 bases, there was a span of 9 bases. CDR3 sequence (DNA): TGTGCCAGCAGTTGGGACTTAGCCTACGAGCAGTACTTC. Its translation is CASSWDLAYEQYF.

The J gene is TRBJ1-5, the V gene TRBV20-1, with D possibly matching TRBD1 (6 bases). V was cut by 0 bases and J by 3 bases, with 12 bases left in between. CDR1 DFQATT and CDR2 SNEGSKA come from the germline V gene (reference sequence). This CDR3 comprises 15 residues. CDR3 bases: TGCAGTGCTAGAGATGGGGGCCAGATCAATCAGCCCCAGCATTTT. Protein product: CSARDGGQINQPQHF.

This clonotype was recorded many times. The junction departs from germline at one end; a sequencing error may be responsible. The chain's CDR3 is CASRLKGTSETQYF. CDR3 nucleotides: TGTGCCAGCAGATTAAAAGGGACCTCAGAAACGCAGTATTTT. This chain uses TRBV6-5 with TRBJ2-3; tentatively, D is TRBD1 or TRBD2 (5 bases each). The germline gives CDR1 MNHEY, CDR2 SVGAGI. The CDR3 has 14 residues.

This clonotype was observed a handful of times. J is TRBJ2-2 and V is TRBV5-1; possible D gene TRBD1, 7 bases. V was trimmed by 7 bases and J by 1 base, leaving 14 bases between them. The CDR3 contains 15 residues. Germline values: CDR1 SGHRS, CDR2 YFSETQ. The CDR3, as DNA: TGCGCCAGCTACGGCGGGACAGAGAACACCGGGGAGCTGTTTTTT. Its protein product is CASYGGTENTGELFF.

This clonotype was detected many times. The gene calls are TRBV7-2 and TRBJ2-1; D is undetermined. The V end lost 2 bases, the J end lost 3 bases, and 5 bases lay between the germline ends. CDR1 SGHTA and CDR2 FQGNSA come from the germline V gene. CDR3 size: 13 residues. This chain's CDR3 is CASSLSLYNEQFF. The CDR3 nucleotides are TGTGCCAGCAGCTTAAGTCTCTACAATGAGCAGTTCTTC.

This clonotype has at least ten counts. The chain employs TRBV6-1 and TRBJ2-7; 11 bases are a match to TRBD2. The V segment lost 6 bases and the J segment 1 base; nucleotides outside the gene matches: 2. This CDR3 is built from 14 residues. Germline CDR1 reads MNHNS; CDR2 reads SASEGT. CDR3 loop: CASSPSGGSYEQYF. In DNA form, the CDR3 reads TGTGCCAGCAGCCCTAGCGGGGGGTCCTACGAGCAGTACTTC.

Turning to this clonotype: A much larger clonotype is one base distant, so this may be a read error. V gene TRBV12-3 or TRBV12-4 combines with J gene TRBJ2-3; the D gene could be TRBD1 or TRBD2 (6 bases each). This CDR3 contains 14 residues. Trimming left V 7 bases short and J 3 bases short, with 14 bases between. The DNA for the CDR3 is TGTGCCAGCAATATAGGGGGGAGTACAGATACGCAGTATTTT. This encodes CASNIGGSTDTQYF.

This clonotype has only a few counts. This chain connects TRBV20-1 to TRBJ1-2; 8 bases align to TRBD1. J was trimmed by 3 bases and V by 1 base; bases with no gene match: 7. CDR1 is DFQATT and CDR2 is SNEGSKA in the germline V gene (reference sequence). There are 15 residues in the CDR3. The CDR3 region has the DNA TGCAGTGCTAGAGGGGACAGGCTTAACTACTATGGCTACACCTTC. This sequence encodes CSARGDRLNYYGYTF.

Many counts were recorded for this clonotype. The J gene is TRBJ1-1, the V gene TRBV20-1, with TRBD1 matching over 10 bases. Germline lookup yields CDR1 DFQATT and CDR2 SNEGSKA (reference sequence). The CDR3 extends over 15 amino acids. Trimming at V came to 6 bases and at J to 4 bases, leaving 11 bases not matched to a gene. The CDR3 bases are TGCAGTGCGAACCGGGACAGGGGCAGGAGCACTGAAGCTTTCTTT. This translates into CSANRDRGRSTEAFF.

This clonotype showed up just a few times. The chain couples TRBV7-6 to TRBJ2-1; a weak D match, TRBD1 (5 bases). The CDR3 extends over 17 amino acids. Germline V lookup: CDR1 SGHVS, CDR2 FNYEAQ. Trimming took 4 bases from V and 7 from J, leaving 23 bases between them. The CDR3 DNA reads TGTGCCAGCAGCTCAGGAAGTTTCTCCAGGGTCGTGAATGAGCAGTTCTTC. Translating it yields CASSSGSFSRVVNEQFF.

This chain joins TRBV4-2 and TRBJ1-1; no clear D. V was clipped by 3 bases and J by 6 bases, with 14 bases between them. Germline V gene lookup returns CDR1 LGHNA and CDR2 YNFKEQ. The CDR3 covers 14 residues. The DNA of the CDR3 is TGTGCCAGCAGCCAGACGGCAGTGGCATCTGAAGCTTTCTTT. Translation gives CASSQTAVASEAFF.

This clonotype was found a few times. V usage is TRBV28 and J usage is TRBJ2-3; a possible D gene is TRBD2 (7 bases). From germline, CDR1 is MDHEN and CDR2 SYDVKM. This CDR3 spans 16 amino acids. Trimming took 2 bases from V and 1 from J, leaving 13 bases between them. The chain's CDR3 is CASSLRGGGGTDTQYF. CDR3 bases: TGTGCCAGCAGTTTAAGGGGGGGGGGAGGCACAGATACGCAGTATTTT.

V and J are TRBV29-1 and TRBJ1-1; no definite D call. This CDR3 is 13 amino acids long. V was trimmed by 4 bases and J by 0 bases, leaving 9 bases between them. The germline V gene encodes CDR1 SQVTM and CDR2 ANQGSEA. The CDR3 DNA sequence: TGCAGCGTTGTGCGTCCCTTGAACACTGAAGCTTTCTTT. Its translation: CSVVRPLNTEAFF.

This clonotype came up many times. The chain couples TRBV7-2 to TRBJ2-5, with D possibly being TRBD1 (7 bases). The V end lost 4 bases, the J end lost 5 bases, and 17 bases lay between the germline ends. The CDR3 totals 15 residues. Germline V gives CDR1 SGHTA, CDR2 FQGNSA. For the CDR3, the DNA is TGTGCCAGCAGCTACGGCAGGGGGGTAGGGGAGACCCAGTACTTC. Translating gives CASSYGRGVGETQYF.